This T cell receptor (beta chain) came from a study of somatic mutations in cytotoxic T cells in rheumatoid arthritis. Study as a whole: Immediately following diagnosis and ahead of any treatment, patient blood (around 28 ml EDTA) was drawn. Overall study results and limits: For CD8+ T-cell clonality, rheumatoid arthritis patients and age-matched healthy controls did not differ significantly. Healthy controls did not share the age-linked increase in CD8+ clonality seen in rheumatoid arthritis patients.

TCRdb keeps only in-frame clones here, not all; method: immunoSEQ multiplex PCR. The sample lists approximately 18,000 clones, around 80% occurring once. Germline CDR1 and CDR2: KGHSY and FQNENV. V shed 8 bases, J shed 2 bases, and the junction held 5 bases outside the gene matches. The length of the CDR3 is 14 residues. Comments on this clone: Its target is not known.

Positive magnetic bead selection, which isolated the CD4+ and CD8+ cells, was followed by a flow cytometry check of purity. The genes are TRBV16 and TRBJ1-4; TRBD1 agrees at 7 bases. The sequence was obtained from an adult with rheumatoid arthritis. The sample comprised CD8+ T cells sorted from blood. In DNA form, the CDR3 reads TGTGCCAGCCGAGGGGGCGAGACTAATGAAAAACTGTTTTTT. Encoded protein: CASRGGETNEKLFF. Drawing the rest from reference TRBV16 and TRBJ1-4, the complete variable domain is GEEVAQTPKHLVRGEGQKAKLYCAPIKGHSYVFWYQQVLKNEFKFLISFQNENVFDETGMPKERFSAKCLPNSPCSLEIQATKLEDSAVYFCASRGGETNEKLFFGSGTQLSVL.